The 15 T cell receptor beta chains in this list originate from one sample, sequenced in a study of blood T cell repertoires in COVID-19. Here immunoSEQ multiplex PCR was the method, and the copy in TCRdb shows in-frame clones only, minus some. The sample lists under 250,000 clones, around 83% seen once, with around 3.5% in the top ten. Sequencing was done on a sample of peripheral blood. The receptors derive from a woman aged 18 to 35 with acute or convalescent COVID-19.

The chain has TRBV27 and TRBJ2-7, with D unresolved. Trimming took off 8 bases at V and 3 bases at J, with 5 bases between the two ends. The CDR3 contains 10 residues. CDR1 is MNHEY and CDR2 is SMNVEV in the germline V gene (reference sequence). The CDR3 DNA sequence: TGTGCCAGCGGAGACTACGAGCAGTACTTC. It encodes CASGDYEQYF.

V gene TRBV20-1 combines with J gene TRBJ1-2, with a tentative D call TRBD1 (5 bases). CDR3 length equals 12 residues. Germline V gives CDR1 DFQATT, CDR2 SNEGSKA (reference sequence). Trimming took 3 bases from V and 8 from J, leaving 13 bases between them. This CDR3 is CSASLTALGYTF. CDR3 nucleotide sequence: TGCAGTGCTAGTTTGACAGCTCTGGGCTACACCTTC.

The chain recombines TRBV5-1 with TRBJ2-7; 9 bases line up with TRBD1. The CDR3 is made up of 14 amino acids. The ends lost 4 bases at V and 7 bases at J; junction bases unmatched: 9. The germline CDR1 and CDR2 sequences are SGHRS and YFSETQ. The CDR3, as DNA: TGCGCCAGCAGCCCGCTCGCGACAGGGGGTGAGCAGTACTTC. Translating gives CASSPLATGGEQYF.

The chain joins TRBV20-1 to TRBJ2-1; 14 bases line up with TRBD2. CDR1 DFQATT and CDR2 SNEGSKA come from the germline V gene (reference sequence). The CDR3 loop spans 15 amino acids. Unmatched junction bases numbered 8, after V lost 3 bases and J lost 10 bases. The CDR3 DNA reads as TGCAGTGCTAGTGCCGGACTAGCGGGAGGTTGGGAGCAGTTCTTC. This translates into CSASAGLAGGWEQFF.

The chain joins TRBV28 to TRBJ2-7; D is possibly TRBD1 (8 bases). Germline loops: CDR1 MDHEN, CDR2 SYDVKM. CDR3 length: 13 amino acids. Trimming shortened V by 5 bases and J by 11 bases, and 19 bases separated the two germline ends. CDR3 residues: CASSTQGAGREYF. CDR3 DNA sequence: TGTGCCAGCAGTACTCAGGGGGCAGGGAGGGAGTACTTC.

The CDR3 region is CASSPPPLYGRGLSGANVLTF. The CDR3 DNA follows: TGTGCCAGCAGCCCGCCACCTCTTTATGGTAGAGGGCTCTCTGGGGCCAACGTCCTGACTTTC. The chain carries TRBV3-1 (or the pseudogene TRBV3-2) and TRBJ2-6, with D tentatively TRBD2 (5 bases). CDR1 is LGHDT and CDR2 is YNNKEL in the germline V gene (reference sequence). This CDR3 is built from 21 residues. Deletions cut 4 bases from V and 0 bases from J, with 25 bases between.

This clone was seen a single time. This sequence joins TRBV6-2 or TRBV6-3 and TRBJ2-5; D uncertain. CDR1 is MNHEY, CDR2 SVGEGT, per germline. CDR3 length: 17 residues. The V end lost 2 bases, the J end lost 0 bases, and 16 bases lay between the germline ends. The CDR3 nucleotides are TGTGCCAGCAGTTACCCCTTAGGTGCCCAGGACCAAGAGACCCAGTACTTC. It specifies CASSYPLGAQDQETQYF.

DNA of the CDR3: TGTGCCAGCAGGGGGCGCAGGGGGGACTATGGCTACACCTTC. This codes for CASRGRRGDYGYTF. The chain recombines TRBV9 with TRBJ1-2; the match to TRBD1 covers 7 bases. Trimming removed 5 bases from V and 3 bases from J; junction bases left unmatched: 7. Germline-derived CDR1 and CDR2 are SGDLS and YYNGEE. CDR3 size: 14 residues.

This clone was observed at least ten times. The J gene is TRBJ1-5, the V gene TRBV19, with D hard to call. The CDR3 sequence is 12 residues long. CDR1 is LNHDA, CDR2 SQIVND, per germline (reference sequence). Trimming took 1 base from V and 10 from J, leaving 8 bases between them. DNA of the CDR3: TGTGCCAGTAGTATAGCCGCGGGACCCCAGCATTTT. It is translated as CASSIAAGPQHF.

The DNA for the CDR3 is TGTGCCAGCAGCTTGGGAAGGGGTAATTCACCCCTCCACTTT. Its protein product is CASSLGRGNSPLHF. This chain links TRBV5-6 with TRBJ1-6, with TRBD1 as a possible D gene (5 bases). Per germline, CDR1 SGHDT and CDR2 YYEEEE. The CDR3 has 14 residues. V lost 0 bases to trimming and J lost 6 bases, with 7 bases between them.

V and J are TRBV7-8 and TRBJ2-6; 8 bases agree with TRBD1. This CDR3 has 17 amino acids. CDR1 and CDR2 (germline): SGHVS, FQNEAQ. V gave up 0 bases and J gave up 4 bases; unmatched junction bases: 5. The CDR3 nucleotides read TGTGCCAGCAGCTTAGCGCACCAGGGGGCAGGGGCCAACGTCCTGACTTTC. It codes for CASSLAHQGAGANVLTF.

This sequence joins TRBV11-2 and TRBJ2-7; 9 nucleotides line up with TRBD1. The CDR3 runs 14 residues. Germline-derived CDR1 and CDR2 are SGHAT and FQNNGV. With 5 bases clipped from V and 5 bases from J, the junction kept 7 bases outside the gene matches. In DNA form, the CDR3 reads TGTGCCAGCAGCATGGGACAGGGAAGTAACGAGCAGTACTTC. Its translation is CASSMGQGSNEQYF.

This rearrangement joins TRBV6-5 to TRBJ1-1; maybe TRBD1 (5 bases). CDR3 size: 14 residues. The V end lost 2 bases, the J end lost 5 bases, and 12 bases lay between the germline ends. Germline values: CDR1 MNHEY, CDR2 SVGAGI. The CDR3 nucleotides are TGTGCCAGCAGTTACGAGGGGCGGGGGACTGAAGCTTTCTTT. Encoded protein: CASSYEGRGTEAFF.

By sample share, this clone is medium-sized. The gene calls are TRBV10-3 and TRBJ2-7; 10 bases fit TRBD1. CDR1 and CDR2 (germline): ENHRY, SYGVKD. V dropped 4 bases and J dropped 5; count of bases not matched to a gene: 8. The CDR3 has 15 amino acids. This CDR3 is CAISGSWGTGDEQYF. CDR3 nucleotide sequence: TGTGCCATCAGTGGTTCATGGGGGACAGGGGACGAGCAGTACTTC.

Only one count was recorded for this clone. This sequence joins TRBV4-3 and TRBJ2-3; D unresolved. From germline, CDR1 is LGHNA and CDR2 YSLEER. The ends were cut back, 0 bases at V and 0 bases at J, with 16 bases in the middle. The CDR3 length is 18 residues. The chain's CDR3 is CASSQDEGDLTSTDTQYF. The CDR3 coding sequence is TGCGCCAGCAGCCAAGATGAAGGAGATCTAACTAGCACAGATACGCAGTATTTT.